This note documents a single T cell receptor beta chain sequence. Sequencing used immunoSEQ multiplex PCR; TCRdb keeps in-frame clones, though not all of them. Among around 16,000 clones listed, roughly 88% were seen once. The sample is drawn from a study of technical replicates of blood from a handful of donors. The TCR originated in a human donor in good health. Specimen: PBMCs.

As DNA, the CDR3 is TGCAGCGCCCTGGCAGGGTTGAACACTGAAGCTTTCTTT. Its protein product is CSALAGLNTEAFF. The V call is TRBV29-1, the J call TRBJ1-1; D possibly corresponds to TRBD1 (5 bases). Trimming removed 7 bases at V and 0 bases at J, with 12 bases between. The CDR3 length is 13 residues. The germline CDR1 and CDR2 sequences are SQVTM and ANQGSEA.